This T cell receptor beta chain derives from a study of blood T cell repertoires in COVID-19. Study-wide context: Italy, Spain and the United States were the sources of the convalescent and acute COVID-19 samples. From T cells, B-cell-depleted T cells, or PBMCs came the material, which was cDNA or gDNA.

V was clipped by 4 bases and J by 8 bases, with 15 bases between them. The CDR3 is made up of 13 amino acids. Germline loops: CDR1 SGHRS, CDR2 YFSETQ. In the authors' workflow: Quantification of nucleated cells was approximated via reference gene primer amplification. TCRdb's table, derived via immunoSEQ multiplex PCR, lists solely in-frame clones and lacks some. Clonal size and the V and J genes are those of that table, whereas D and trimming came from the DNA. The table shows about 60,000 clones, with about 75% occurring only once. The source is a human donor in a cohort sampled during active COVID-19. This chain uses TRBV5-1 with TRBJ1-2; maybe TRBD1 (5 bases). The sequencing sample was made of peripheral blood. This CDR3 reads CASSQLLRGGYTF. The CDR3 nucleotides are TGCGCCAGCAGCCAACTCTTAAGGGGAGGCTACACCTTC. The variable domain in full, completed from reference TRBV5-1 and TRBJ1-2, reads KAGVTQTPRYLIKTRGQQVTLSCSPISGHRSVSWYQQTPGQGLQFLFEYFSETQRNKGNFPGRFSGRQFSNSRSEMNVSTLELGDSALYLCASSQLLRGGYTFGSGTRLTVV.